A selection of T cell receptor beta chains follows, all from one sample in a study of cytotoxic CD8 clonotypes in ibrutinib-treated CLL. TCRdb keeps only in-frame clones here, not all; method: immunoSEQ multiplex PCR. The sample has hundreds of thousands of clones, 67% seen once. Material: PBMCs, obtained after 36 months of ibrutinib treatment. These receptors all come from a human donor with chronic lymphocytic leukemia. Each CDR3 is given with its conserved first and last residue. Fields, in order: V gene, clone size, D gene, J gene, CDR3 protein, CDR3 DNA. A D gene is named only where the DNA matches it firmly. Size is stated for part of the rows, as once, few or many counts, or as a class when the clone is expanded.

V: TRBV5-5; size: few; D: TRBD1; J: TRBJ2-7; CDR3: CASSFSSGGLPYF; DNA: TGTGCCAGCAGCTTCAGTTCAGGGGGCTTACCGTACTTC
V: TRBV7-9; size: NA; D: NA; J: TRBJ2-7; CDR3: CASSERGGYEQYF; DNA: TGTGCCAGCAGCGAAAGGGGGGGGTACGAGCAGTACTTC
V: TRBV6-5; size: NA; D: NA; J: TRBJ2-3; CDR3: CASRAGSGTQYF; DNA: TGTGCCAGCAGGGCAGGGTCAGGTACGCAGTATTTT
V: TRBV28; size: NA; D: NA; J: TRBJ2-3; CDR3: CASSLLRDITDTQYF; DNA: TGTGCCAGCAGTTTACTTCGGGACATCACAGATACGCAGTATTTT
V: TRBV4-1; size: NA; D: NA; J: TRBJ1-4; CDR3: CASRLPTGRGEKLFF; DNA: TGCGCCAGCAGACTACCGACAGGCCGTGGTGAAAAACTGTTTTTT
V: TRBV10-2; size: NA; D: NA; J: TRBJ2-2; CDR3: CASKGTAKPNTGELFF; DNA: TGCGCCAGCAAAGGGACGGCGAAACCGAACACCGGGGAGCTGTTTTTT
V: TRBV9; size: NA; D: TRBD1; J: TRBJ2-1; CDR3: CASSVAGWAGGGQFF; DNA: TGTGCCAGCAGCGTAGCGGGGTGGGCAGGGGGCGGTCAGTTCTTC
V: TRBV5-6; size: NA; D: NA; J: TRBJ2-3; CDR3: CASSLVRSHSSTDTQYF; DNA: TGTGCCAGCAGCTTAGTAAGGTCCCATTCTAGCACAGATACGCAGTATTTT
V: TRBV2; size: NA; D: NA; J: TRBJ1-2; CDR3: CASQGLYGYTF; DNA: TGTGCCAGCCAGGGGCTATATGGCTACACCTTC
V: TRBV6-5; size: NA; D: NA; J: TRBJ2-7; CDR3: CASSSDMIYEQYF; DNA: TGTGCCAGCAGTTCGGACATGATATACGAGCAGTACTTC
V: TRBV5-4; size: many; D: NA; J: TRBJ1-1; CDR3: CASSSLMNTEAFF; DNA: TGTGCCAGCAGCTCCTTGATGAACACTGAAGCTTTCTTT
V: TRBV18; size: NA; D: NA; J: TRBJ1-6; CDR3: CASSPPLGGTPLHF; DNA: TGTGCCAGCTCACCACCGCTCGGGGGTACACCCCTCCACTTT
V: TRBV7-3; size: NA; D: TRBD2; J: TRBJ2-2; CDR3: CASSLSGSYNTGELFF; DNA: TGTGCCAGCAGCCTTAGCGGGAGTTATAACACCGGGGAGCTGTTTTTT
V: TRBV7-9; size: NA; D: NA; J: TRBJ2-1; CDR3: CASSLDRGSSYNEQFF; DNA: TGTGCCAGCAGCTTAGATCGTGGCAGCTCCTACAATGAGCAGTTCTTC
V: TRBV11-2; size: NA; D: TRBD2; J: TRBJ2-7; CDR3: CASSITRGERDYEQYF; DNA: TGTGCCAGCAGCATTACCCGGGGGGAGAGGGACTACGAGCAGTACTTC
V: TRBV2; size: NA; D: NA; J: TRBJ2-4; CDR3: CASRVRTGEYF; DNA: TGTGCCAGCAGGGTCCGAACGGGGGAGTACTTC
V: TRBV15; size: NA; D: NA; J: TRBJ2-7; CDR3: CATSRDPGRDGSYEQYF; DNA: TGTGCCACCAGCAGAGATCCGGGCAGGGATGGTTCCTACGAGCAGTACTTC
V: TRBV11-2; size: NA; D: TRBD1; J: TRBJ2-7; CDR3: CASSDRGLYEQYF; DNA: TGTGCCAGCTCAGACAGGGGGCTCTACGAGCAGTACTTC
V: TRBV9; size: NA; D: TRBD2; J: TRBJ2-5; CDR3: CASSVAAGGRGETQYF; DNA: TGTGCCAGCAGCGTAGCTGCGGGCGGGAGAGGAGAGACCCAGTACTTC
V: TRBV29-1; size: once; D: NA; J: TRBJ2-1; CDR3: CSALRVLGNEQFF; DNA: TGCAGCGCATTACGGGTACTGGGCAATGAGCAGTTCTTC
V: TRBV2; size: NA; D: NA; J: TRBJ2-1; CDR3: CASSPSYNEQFF; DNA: TGTGCCAGCAGTCCGAGCTACAATGAGCAGTTCTTC
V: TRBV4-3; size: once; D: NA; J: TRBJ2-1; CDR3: CASSLTTSLSYNEQFF; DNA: TGCGCCAGCAGCCTGACAACTAGCCTCTCCTACAATGAGCAGTTCTTC
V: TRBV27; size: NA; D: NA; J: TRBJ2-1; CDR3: CASKSLGELGEQFF; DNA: TGTGCCAGCAAATCGCTAGGGGAATTGGGAGAGCAGTTCTTC
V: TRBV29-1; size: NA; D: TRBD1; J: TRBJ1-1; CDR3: CSVHRGTEAFF; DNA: TGCAGCGTGCACAGGGGGACTGAAGCTTTCTTT
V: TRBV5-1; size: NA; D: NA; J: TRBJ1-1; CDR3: CASSFRRTEAFF; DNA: TGCGCCAGCAGCTTTAGGAGAACTGAAGCTTTCTTT
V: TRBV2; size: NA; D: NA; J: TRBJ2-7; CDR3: CASSTTGSSYEQYF; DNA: TGTGCCAGCAGTACTACAGGGAGCTCCTACGAGCAGTACTTC
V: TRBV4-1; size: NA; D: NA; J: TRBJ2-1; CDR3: CASSQGPTTGTPYNEQFF; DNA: TGCGCCAGCAGCCAAGGCCCCACGACCGGGACACCTTACAATGAGCAGTTCTTC
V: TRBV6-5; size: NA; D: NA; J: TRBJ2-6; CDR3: CASSRHLPGANVLTF; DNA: TGTGCCAGCAGTAGACATCTTCCTGGGGCCAACGTCCTGACTTTC
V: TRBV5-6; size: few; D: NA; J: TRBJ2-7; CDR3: CASSLGGTGYSYEQYF; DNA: TGTGCCAGCAGCTTGGGTGGTACAGGGTACTCCTACGAGCAGTACTTC
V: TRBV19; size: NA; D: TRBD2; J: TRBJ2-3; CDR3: CASSVSGTIRLDTQYF; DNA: TGTGCCAGTAGTGTATCCGGGACTATCAGACTGGATACGCAGTATTTT
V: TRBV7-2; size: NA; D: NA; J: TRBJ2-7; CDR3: CASSIRTAGEQYF; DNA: TGTGCCAGCAGCATTAGGACAGCTGGCGAGCAGTACTTC
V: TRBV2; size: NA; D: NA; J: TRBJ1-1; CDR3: CAGRRGMNTEAFF; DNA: TGTGCCGGCCGGAGGGGGATGAACACTGAAGCTTTCTTT
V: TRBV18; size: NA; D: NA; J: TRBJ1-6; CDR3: CASSLGNSPLHF; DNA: TGTGCCAGCTCACTGGGGAATTCACCCCTCCACTTT
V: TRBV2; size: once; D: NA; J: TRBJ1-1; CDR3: CASRRSYTEAFF; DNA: TGTGCCAGCCGGCGGAGCTACACTGAAGCTTTCTTT
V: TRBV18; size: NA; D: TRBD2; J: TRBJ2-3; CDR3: CASSPLAGSTDTQYF; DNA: TGTGCCAGCTCACCACTAGCGGGAAGCACAGATACGCAGTATTTT
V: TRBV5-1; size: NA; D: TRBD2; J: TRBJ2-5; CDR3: CASSYGTSTLFQETQYF; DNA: TGCGCCAGCAGTTACGGGACTAGCACCCTATTCCAAGAGACCCAGTACTTC
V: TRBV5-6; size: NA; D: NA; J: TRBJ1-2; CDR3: CASSWSGTPNYGYTF; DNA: TGTGCCAGCAGCTGGTCCGGGACACCGAACTATGGCTACACCTTC
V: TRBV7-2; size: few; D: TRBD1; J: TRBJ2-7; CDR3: CASSSGTVVYEQYF; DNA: TGTGCCAGCAGCTCAGGGACAGTTGTTTACGAGCAGTACTTC
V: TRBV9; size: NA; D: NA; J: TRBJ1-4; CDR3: CASSVEGQLEKLFF; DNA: TGTGCCAGCAGCGTAGAGGGGCAATTGGAAAAACTGTTTTTT
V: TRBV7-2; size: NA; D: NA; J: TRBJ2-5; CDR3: CASSLESGGMKETQYF; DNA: TGTGCCAGCAGCTTAGAATCCGGCGGGATGAAAGAGACCCAGTACTTC
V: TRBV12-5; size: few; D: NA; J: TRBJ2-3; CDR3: CASGLGGTDTQYF; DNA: TGTGCTAGTGGTCTCGGTGGGACAGATACGCAGTATTTT
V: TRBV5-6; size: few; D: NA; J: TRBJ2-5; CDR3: CASTHARSSQYF; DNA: TGTGCCAGCACCCACGCCCGGTCGTCCCAGTACTTC
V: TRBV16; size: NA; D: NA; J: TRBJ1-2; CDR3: CASLIRTRGNYGYTF; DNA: TGTGCCAGCCTTATTCGGACTAGAGGGAACTATGGCTACACCTTC
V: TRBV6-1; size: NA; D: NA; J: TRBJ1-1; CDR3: CASSVRTAPNTEAFF; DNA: TGTGCCAGCAGTGTTAGGACAGCGCCGAACACTGAAGCTTTCTTT
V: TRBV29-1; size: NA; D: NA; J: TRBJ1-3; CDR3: CSVADRISGNTIYF; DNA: TGCAGCGTTGCCGACAGGATCTCTGGAAACACCATATATTTT
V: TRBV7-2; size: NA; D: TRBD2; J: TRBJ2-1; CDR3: CASNLTPSGRGNEQFF; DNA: TGTGCCAGCAACCTTACCCCTAGCGGGAGGGGTAATGAGCAGTTCTTC
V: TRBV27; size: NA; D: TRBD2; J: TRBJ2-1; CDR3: CASSLLPGLAGHNEQFF; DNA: TGTGCCAGCAGTTTACTGCCGGGACTAGCGGGCCACAATGAGCAGTTCTTC
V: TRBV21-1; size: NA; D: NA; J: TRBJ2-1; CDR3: CASSSPGLALGDYNEQFF; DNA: TGTGCCAGCAGCAGCCCGGGACTAGCGCTGGGCGACTACAATGAGCAGTTCTTC
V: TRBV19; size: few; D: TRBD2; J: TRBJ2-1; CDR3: CASSIFGTSGGEHNEQFF; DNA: TGTGCCAGTAGTATATTTGGGACTAGCGGGGGGGAACACAATGAGCAGTTCTTC
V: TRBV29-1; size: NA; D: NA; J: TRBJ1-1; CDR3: CSVEKGPYTEAFF; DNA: TGCAGCGTTGAAAAGGGGCCCTACACTGAAGCTTTCTTT
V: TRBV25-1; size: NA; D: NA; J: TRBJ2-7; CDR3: CASSAKSGYYAYEQYF; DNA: TGTGCCAGCAGTGCCAAATCCGGTTATTACGCCTACGAGCAGTACTTC
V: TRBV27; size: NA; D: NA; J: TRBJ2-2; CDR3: CASSFDGKAVRELFF; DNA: TGTGCCAGCAGTTTCGACGGGAAAGCGGTACGGGAGCTGTTTTTT